The present T cell receptor beta chain was sequenced within a study of blood T cell repertoires in COVID-19. As for the study in general: COVID-19 samples collected from the United States, Italy and Spain covered acute and convalescent phases.

Germline CDR1 reads MNHNY; CDR2 reads SVGAGI (reference sequence). The CDR3 contains 12 residues. V was trimmed by 0 bases and J by 8 bases, leaving 4 bases between them. Original methodology: Nucleated cell number was recorded as an estimate derived from reference gene primer amplification. TCRdb's copy holds only in-frame clones and misses some; the assay was immunoSEQ multiplex PCR. V, J and clone size derive from that table, while D and trimming were established from the DNA sequence. The repertoire holds 80,000 to 100,000 clones, with roughly 90% as singletons. This TCR derives from a human donor with active COVID-19. The donor label of this sample is uncertain. The chain employs TRBV6-6 and TRBJ1-4; no clear D gene. The sample was peripheral blood. The CDR3 region is CASSYSREKLFF. The DNA for the CDR3 is TGTGCCAGCAGTTACTCACGGGAAAAACTGTTTTTT.